This note documents a single TCR beta chain sequence. There is no known antigen for this receptor. It has no much larger one-base neighbor in the sample; base qualities were not kept. Libraries came from the immunoSEQ multiplex PCR assay. A mixture of 60 forward primers for TCR Vbeta segments and 13 reverse primers for TCR Jbeta segments was used in the multiplex PCR. The CDR3 region of rearranged TCR beta genes was amplified from genomic DNA with a multiplex PCR assay. The amplified TCR beta libraries were sequenced on the Illumina HiSeq System as 87-base-pair reads. In the source study's methods: Across the 670 or so repertoires, a later analysis counted approximately 83 million unique TCR beta chains, roughly 11 million of which were shared by at least two donors. Raw reads were error-corrected and collapsed into unique sequences with a nearest-neighbor algorithm that merged closely related sequences to remove PCR and sequencing errors. CDR3 sequences were aligned to IMGT reference sequences to assign V, D and J gene segments. Each retained sequence needed at least a six-nucleotide match to both a V gene segment and a J gene segment. Rearrangements were classified as productive when the CDR3 lacked stop codons and remained in frame with V and J, and all other rearrangements were classified as non-productive. Following IMGT convention, CDR3 was defined as the stretch from the second conserved V-encoded cysteine to the conserved J-encoded phenylalanine. Sequences without an unambiguous match to a single V gene segment were excluded from the earlier analysis of 500 to 700 of the donors. In an earlier analysis of 587 of the donors, a V segment was called functional when productive rearrangements were above 56.7%, and segregating when the standard deviation between donors exceeded 5%. To diagnose cytomegalovirus status from the catalog of TCR beta chain sequences, a statistical classification framework was built. In a later analysis, TCR nucleotide sequences were compared against IMGT/GENE-DB human TR gene sequences so that V and J genes could be assigned. Using the TCRdist pipeline, a later analysis assigned CDR3 sequences along with most-parsimonious VDJ recombination scenarios. In a later analysis, each TCR beta chain was defined by its CDR3 amino acid sequence together with its V-gene family, and reads without a unique V-gene family were excluded. A later analysis removed 592 highly shared, low-generation-probability nucleotide sequences to deal with suspected cross-contamination and a sequencing artifact. For each public chain, a later analysis derived a clonal expansion index from normalized ranks of inferred template counts within each repertoire. A later analysis computed generation probabilities with a VDJ recombination model fitted to out-of-frame rearrangements, and checked the results against IGoR. Hypergeometric tests were used in a later analysis to score TCR-TCR, TCR-HLA and TCR-CMV co-occurrence, with a repertoire-size bias correction applied to the TCR pairs. In a later analysis, false discovery rates were estimated by permuting HLA or CMV assignments 20 times. In a later analysis, co-occurring TCRs were grouped with DBSCAN, and TCRdist sequence similarity was added when clustering was performed within HLA-allele-positive subsets. Repertoires with fewer than 30,000 or more than 120,000 public chains were left out of co-occurrence clustering, as were five repertoires with anomalous nucleotide sharing. Entries here come from immuneACCESS through TCRdb and include only in-frame sequences with V and J called. Some clones fail to appear in such tables; in the studies checked, an unresolved V gene covers under half of the shortfall, and the cause of the remainder is unknown. Clone size and the V and J calls come from that table; the DNA yielded D and trimming. This sample has under 200,000 clones in its table, and more than 60% of those were observed once. Less than 5% of the sample is held by the ten biggest clonotypes.

The record originates from a study of cytomegalovirus exposure and HLA in healthy donors (dated by TCRdb to the late 2010s). Concerning the study at large: An earlier analysis of fewer than 750 of the donors reported 250 to 300 Gb of sequence data and around 100 million unique TCR beta sequences obtained from around 170 million T cells. An early release covering over 500 HLA-typed donors comprised about 290 gigabases of sequencing data and 85 million or so unique TCR sequences. Of the 300 to 500 genotyped donors, approximately 81% were placed in the genetic ancestry cluster associated with self-reported Caucasian donors. The study was designed to test whether signatures of past pathogen exposure could be identified by cataloging public T cell receptors. The study used immunosequencing to profile the T cell repertoires of approximately 690 subjects and linked those repertoires to cytomegalovirus serostatus. In addition to the first cohort of around 670 subjects, a separate validation cohort of some 120 different subjects was used. To predict cytomegalovirus infection status, the study brought together high-throughput TCR immunosequencing, statistical association of individual TCRs with disease status, and machine learning. A later analysis re-analyzed previously published TCR beta repertoires from 666 donors and added high-resolution HLA genotyping to study TCR occurrence patterns. Rather than drawing on any new phenotypic data, the later analysis identified candidate immune exposures from TCR beta sequences and the way those sequences occurred across donors. In an earlier analysis of roughly 540 of the donors, high-throughput TCR beta sequencing was used to judge whether each TCR beta V gene segment behaved as functional or pseudogenic. Donor age, sex, ethnicity and CMV serostatus were collected together with the repertoire data. A later genetic analysis took genome-wide SNP genotypes for about 55% of the 666 donors and used that subset as a discovery cohort. Every discovery cohort repertoire had been produced on one sequencing platform. HLA typing included class I and class II loci at four-digit resolution. The number of donors typed differed by locus, with roughly 629-640 for A, B, C, DRB1 and DQB1, approximately 500 for DQA1, over 600 for DPA1, and some 440 for DPB1. Because of strong linkage in the cohort, roughly five DR-DQ haplotypes were treated as single units for association and clustering. On average, 235,054 unique TCR beta nucleotide sequences were sequenced per donor among some 420 genotyped donors of the cohort, with roughly a sixth of those sequences being non-productive. Broad study findings and their caveats: Most TCR sequences were seen in very few donors, while some public TCRs were found in many individuals. The presence/absence analyses assumed that sequencing depth was roughly uniform across donors, and that assumption may not be true. A cluster of highly shared sequence variants was judged likely to represent a technical artifact of the sequencing pipeline. Because some donors lacked HLA typing at each locus, the association tests relied only on the typed subset. In a later analysis, the rate of TCR association differed among HLA loci, with DRB1 alleles having the most associated TCRs and HLA-C alleles having the fewest. In vitro tests confirmed that three of the cytomegalovirus-associated TCR beta chains recognize cytomegalovirus antigens. Several of the top co-occurrence clusters appeared to be linked to parvovirus B19, influenza, CMV and Epstein-Barr virus, according to a later analysis. In a later analysis, most CMV-associated TCR beta chains were found to appear HLA-restricted, with HLA associations seemingly driven largely by CMV exposure. In a later genetic analysis, a missense DCLRE1C variant was associated with V-gene and J-gene trimming of TCR beta chains, and the association was replicated in an independent cohort. A further reported finding was that TCR beta sequences accurately predicted the HLA-A and HLA-B alleles for most subjects in the first cohort. According to a later genetic analysis, donors in an Asian-associated ancestry cluster had fewer N-insertions in productive TCRs than the approximately 700-donor mean. The only immune exposure information available for the cohort was CMV serostatus. When HLA alleles, especially DR and DQ, strongly co-occurred, TCR associations were difficult to assign to individual alleles. Linkage disequilibrium might explain the correlated functional status among segregating V segments, but an unknown experimental factor could not be excluded. In a later analysis, HLA-associated TCR beta chains were found to be more clonally expanded and to have lower generation probabilities than equally common non-associated chains. It was suggested by the authors that the approach could potentially be generalized to other disease states and immunological phenotypes. In both the original and validation cohorts, the classifier was reported to diagnose cytomegalovirus status with high specificity and sensitivity. A later analysis associated about 17,000 TCR beta sequences with specific HLA alleles at a false discovery rate of 0.05. This cohort had only TCR beta chains sequenced, and the lack of alpha or paired-chain data limited which features could be detected. In an earlier analysis of 500 to 650 of the donors, most TCR beta V segments appeared in productive rearrangements about 87% or about 30% of the time, broadly matching IMGT annotations. The earlier analysis of a few hundred of the donors excluded 15 to 20 rarely observed V segments, including chromosome 9 orphons, because counts were too low. A total of fewer than 200 TCR beta chains were listed by the study as associated with cytomegalovirus. Because the 87-base-pair reads could not distinguish some IMGT-functional V segments, including TRBV6-2 and TRBV6-3, those segments were excluded.

Including the terminal cysteine and phenylalanine, the CDR3 comprises 14 residues. Of all the DNA, just the CDR3 is kept, 42 bases in frame from base 1. V is pared back by 4 bases and J by 2 bases, with 12 bases lying between the germline termini. CDR1 is given as WNHNN and CDR2 as SYGVQD, both from the germline V gene (reference sequence). The cohort consisted of 650 to 700 healthy bone marrow donors. At the time of sampling, all cohort members were nominally healthy, though unrecorded immune exposures were likely present. The donor tested CMV seronegative, placing the donor among the 350 or so seronegative members of the cohort. Each donor provided a peripheral blood sample, and peripheral blood mononuclear cells were used for TCR beta sequencing. The Qiagen DNeasy Blood Extraction Kit was used to extract genomic DNA from the blood cell samples.

The V and J segments used are TRBV10-1 and TRBJ2-7; a tentative D call is TRBD1 (7 bases match). The sequence came from a male donor in good health and CMV-seronegative. What was sequenced was PBMCs. The DNA reads as follows: TGCGCCAGCAGTGGGGGGGACAGACCCTACGAGCAGTACTTC. Translated, it reads CASSGGDRPYEQYF.